This T cell receptor (beta chain) is from a study of T cells after yellow fever vaccination. Points from the study as a whole: Booster samples showed a return of most primary-vaccination clones (roughly 96% CD4, about 85% CD8). High-abundance clonotypes from the bulk population could contaminate FACS-sorted repertoires.

V shed 4 bases and J 1 base; nucleotides not matched to a gene: 2. Germline-derived CDR1 and CDR2 are LGHNA and YSLEER. The CDR3 runs to 15 residues. TCRdb processed the 5' RACE reads anew with MiXCR; each CDR3 protein has one entry. This table holds approximately 250,000 distinct CDR3 sequences, more than 3.5% found once. This clonotype was observed many times. Its target is unknown. The sample in question was PBMCs, obtained 15 days after the yellow fever booster vaccination. The chain carries TRBV4-3 and TRBJ2-3; 10 nucleotides match TRBD2. The TCR sequence derives from a man between 18 and 35 years old who received the YFV17D yellow fever vaccine. For the CDR3, the DNA is TGCGCCAGCAGCCCCACTAGCGGGGGCACAGATACGCAGTATTTT. The encoded protein is CASSPTSGGTDTQYF.